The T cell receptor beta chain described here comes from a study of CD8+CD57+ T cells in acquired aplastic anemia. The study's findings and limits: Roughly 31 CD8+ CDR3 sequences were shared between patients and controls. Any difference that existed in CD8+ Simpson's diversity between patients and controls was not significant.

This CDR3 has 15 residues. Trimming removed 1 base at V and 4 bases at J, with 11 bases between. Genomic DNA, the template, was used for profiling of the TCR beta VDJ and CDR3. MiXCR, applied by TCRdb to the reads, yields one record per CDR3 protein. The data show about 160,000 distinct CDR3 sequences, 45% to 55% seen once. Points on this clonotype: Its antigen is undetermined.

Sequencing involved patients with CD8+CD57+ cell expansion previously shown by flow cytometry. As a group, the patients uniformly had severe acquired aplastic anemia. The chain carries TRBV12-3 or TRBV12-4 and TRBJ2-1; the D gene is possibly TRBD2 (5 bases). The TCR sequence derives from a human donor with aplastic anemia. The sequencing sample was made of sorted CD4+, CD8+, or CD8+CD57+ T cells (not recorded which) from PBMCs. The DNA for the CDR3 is TGTGCCAGCAGTTTAGAATCTTCGGGATACAATGAGCAGTTCTTC. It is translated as CASSLESSGYNEQFF.